These T cell receptor beta chains were read from a single sample in a study of cytomegalovirus exposure and HLA in healthy donors. Sequencing used immunoSEQ multiplex PCR; TCRdb keeps in-frame clones, though not all of them. The sample contains more than 100,000 clones, almost 80% of which appear only once. What was sequenced was PBMCs. These receptors were taken from a man in his forties or fifties in good health and CMV-seropositive. Each CDR3 is given with its conserved first and last residue. The order of the fields is D gene, clone size, J gene, V gene, CDR3 protein, CDR3 DNA. D genes are given only for firm matches. The listing skips clone size in some rows; elsewhere it reads once, few, many or a size class.

D gene: TRBD1; clone size: NA; J gene: TRBJ1-4; V gene: TRBV6-6; CDR3 protein: CASRTGISEKLFF; CDR3 DNA: TGTGCCAGTCGGACAGGGATTTCTGAAAAACTGTTTTTT
D gene: TRBD1; clone size: NA; J gene: TRBJ2-7; V gene: TRBV7-9; CDR3 protein: CASSFGQGSYEQYF; CDR3 DNA: TGTGCCAGCAGCTTCGGACAGGGTAGCTACGAGCAGTACTTC
D gene: NA; clone size: NA; J gene: TRBJ1-5; V gene: TRBV6-1; CDR3 protein: CASSEASRGVNQPQHF; CDR3 DNA: TGTGCCAGCAGTGAAGCATCTCGGGGGGTCAATCAGCCCCAGCATTTT
D gene: NA; clone size: NA; J gene: TRBJ2-1; V gene: TRBV30; CDR3 protein: CAWSSKRGSNEQFF; CDR3 DNA: TGTGCCTGGAGTTCCAAGAGGGGGAGCAATGAGCAGTTCTTC
D gene: TRBD1; clone size: NA; J gene: TRBJ1-3; V gene: TRBV10-3; CDR3 protein: CAISGGQNSGNTIYF; CDR3 DNA: TGTGCCATCAGTGGGGGACAGAACTCTGGAAACACCATATATTTT
D gene: NA; clone size: NA; J gene: TRBJ1-1; V gene: TRBV21-1; CDR3 protein: CASSKAQGREDAFF; CDR3 DNA: TGTGCCAGCAGCAAAGCCCAGGGGAGGGAGGATGCTTTCTTT
D gene: TRBD1; clone size: NA; J gene: TRBJ1-5; V gene: TRBV28; CDR3 protein: CASSSRDRGLSGNQPQHF; CDR3 DNA: TGTGCCAGCAGTTCCCGGGACAGGGGGCTCAGCGGCAATCAGCCCCAGCATTTT
D gene: TRBD1; clone size: NA; J gene: TRBJ1-4; V gene: TRBV28; CDR3 protein: CASSLSRGTGNEKLFF; CDR3 DNA: TGTGCCAGCAGCCTCAGCCGAGGGACAGGGAATGAAAAACTGTTTTTT
D gene: NA; clone size: NA; J gene: TRBJ2-1; V gene: TRBV7-8; CDR3 protein: CASSFRIRQTGGQSYNEQFF; CDR3 DNA: TGTGCCAGCAGCTTTCGAATACGCCAAACCGGAGGGCAAAGCTACAATGAGCAGTTCTTC
D gene: NA; clone size: NA; J gene: TRBJ2-1; V gene: TRBV6-5; CDR3 protein: CASSLLGEAYNEQFF; CDR3 DNA: TGTGCCAGCAGTCTCCTGGGGGAGGCCTACAATGAGCAGTTCTTC
D gene: NA; clone size: NA; J gene: TRBJ2-7; V gene: TRBV14; CDR3 protein: CASSQGFTSPYF; CDR3 DNA: TGTGCCAGCAGCCAAGGGTTTACGAGCCCCTACTTC
D gene: NA; clone size: NA; J gene: TRBJ1-2; V gene: TRBV5-1; CDR3 protein: CASSLGAGADYGYTF; CDR3 DNA: TGCGCCAGCAGCTTGGGGGCAGGGGCTGACTATGGCTACACCTTC
D gene: TRBD1; clone size: few; J gene: TRBJ2-1; V gene: TRBV30; CDR3 protein: CAWSPRTGWSNEQFF; CDR3 DNA: TGTGCCTGGAGTCCCCGGACAGGGTGGTCCAATGAGCAGTTCTTC
D gene: TRBD1; clone size: NA; J gene: TRBJ1-1; V gene: TRBV6-1; CDR3 protein: CASSLGQANTEAFF; CDR3 DNA: TGTGCCAGCAGCCTGGGACAGGCGAACACTGAAGCTTTCTTT
D gene: TRBD1; clone size: few; J gene: TRBJ1-1; V gene: TRBV10-3; CDR3 protein: CAISGSGTGSTEAFF; CDR3 DNA: TGTGCCATCAGTGGATCGGGGACAGGAAGCACTGAAGCTTTCTTT
D gene: TRBD1; clone size: once; J gene: TRBJ2-2; V gene: TRBV5-5; CDR3 protein: CASSWDRDTGELFF; CDR3 DNA: TGTGCCAGCAGCTGGGACAGGGACACCGGGGAGCTGTTTTTT
D gene: NA; clone size: NA; J gene: TRBJ2-2; V gene: TRBV7-3; CDR3 protein: CASSLMGQGTGELFF; CDR3 DNA: TGTGCCAGCAGCTTAATGGGACAAGGTACCGGGGAGCTGTTTTTT
D gene: TRBD1; clone size: few; J gene: TRBJ1-4; V gene: TRBV7-9; CDR3 protein: CASSRTGGDEKLFF; CDR3 DNA: TGTGCCAGCAGCCGGACAGGGGGAGATGAAAAACTGTTTTTT
D gene: NA; clone size: NA; J gene: TRBJ2-2; V gene: TRBV4-1; CDR3 protein: CASSQETGSWELFF; CDR3 DNA: TGCGCCAGCAGCCAAGAAACCGGGAGCTGGGAGCTGTTTTTT
D gene: NA; clone size: NA; J gene: TRBJ1-1; V gene: TRBV30; CDR3 protein: CAWSVLDRGVAAFF; CDR3 DNA: TGTGCCTGGAGTGTACTGGACCGGGGAGTAGCCGCTTTCTTT
D gene: TRBD1; clone size: NA; J gene: TRBJ2-5; V gene: TRBV7-9; CDR3 protein: CASRRDRPQETQYF; CDR3 DNA: TGTGCCAGCCGCCGGGACAGGCCTCAAGAGACCCAGTACTTC
D gene: TRBD1; clone size: few; J gene: TRBJ1-1; V gene: TRBV30; CDR3 protein: CAWSVPDRRNTEAFF; CDR3 DNA: TGTGCCTGGAGTGTACCGGACAGGAGGAACACTGAAGCTTTCTTT
D gene: NA; clone size: NA; J gene: TRBJ1-6; V gene: TRBV30; CDR3 protein: CAWSVGQSSYNSPLHF; CDR3 DNA: TGTGCCTGGAGTGTTGGACAGAGCTCCTATAATTCACCCCTCCACTTT
D gene: TRBD1; clone size: few; J gene: TRBJ1-4; V gene: TRBV28; CDR3 protein: CASRGQALLEKLFF; CDR3 DNA: TGTGCCAGCAGAGGACAGGCCCTTCTGGAAAAACTGTTTTTT
D gene: NA; clone size: NA; J gene: TRBJ2-7; V gene: TRBV28; CDR3 protein: CASSSTGIAYEQYF; CDR3 DNA: TGTGCCAGCAGTTCGACCGGGATAGCCTACGAGCAGTACTTC
D gene: TRBD2; clone size: NA; J gene: TRBJ2-1; V gene: TRBV30; CDR3 protein: CAWRQTSASSYNEQFF; CDR3 DNA: TGTGCCTGGAGACAGACTAGCGCAAGCTCCTACAATGAGCAGTTCTTC
D gene: NA; clone size: NA; J gene: TRBJ2-7; V gene: TRBV18; CDR3 protein: CASSPGAGAPYEQYF; CDR3 DNA: TGTGCCAGCTCACCCGGAGCAGGGGCCCCCTACGAGCAGTACTTC